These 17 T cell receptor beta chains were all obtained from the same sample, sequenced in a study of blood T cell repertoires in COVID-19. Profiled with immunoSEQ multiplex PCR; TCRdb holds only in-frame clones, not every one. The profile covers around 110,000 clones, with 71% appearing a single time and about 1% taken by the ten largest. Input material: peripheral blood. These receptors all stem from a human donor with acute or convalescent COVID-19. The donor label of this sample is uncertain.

The CDR3 loop reads CASMGTLNTEAFF. CDR3 sequence (DNA): TGCGCCAGCATGGGCACCTTGAACACTGAAGCTTTCTTT. The chain has TRBV5-1 and TRBJ1-1, with D uncertain. CDR3 length: 13 residues. Between the trimmed V and J ends, which lost 6 bases and 0 bases, there was a span of 9 bases. The germline CDR1 and CDR2 sequences are SGHRS and YFSETQ.

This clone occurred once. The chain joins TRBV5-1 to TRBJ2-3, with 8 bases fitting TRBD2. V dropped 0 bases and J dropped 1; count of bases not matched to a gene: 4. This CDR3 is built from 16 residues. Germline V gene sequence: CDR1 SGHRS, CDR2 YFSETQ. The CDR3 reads CASSLDRGGGTDTQYF. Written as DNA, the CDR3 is TGCGCCAGCAGCTTGGACCGGGGGGGCGGCACAGATACGCAGTATTTT.

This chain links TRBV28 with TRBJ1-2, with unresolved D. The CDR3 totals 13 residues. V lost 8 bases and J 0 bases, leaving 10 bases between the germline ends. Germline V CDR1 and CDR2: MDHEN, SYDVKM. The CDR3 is CASRRGANYGYTF. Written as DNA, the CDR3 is TGTGCCAGCCGGCGGGGAGCTAACTATGGCTACACCTTC.

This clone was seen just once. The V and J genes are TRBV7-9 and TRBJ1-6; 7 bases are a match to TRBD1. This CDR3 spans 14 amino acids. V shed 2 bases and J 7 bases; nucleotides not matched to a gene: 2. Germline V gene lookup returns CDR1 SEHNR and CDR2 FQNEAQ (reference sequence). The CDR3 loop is CASSLTGENSPLHF. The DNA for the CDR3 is TGTGCCAGCAGCTTAACAGGGGAAAATTCACCCCTCCACTTT.

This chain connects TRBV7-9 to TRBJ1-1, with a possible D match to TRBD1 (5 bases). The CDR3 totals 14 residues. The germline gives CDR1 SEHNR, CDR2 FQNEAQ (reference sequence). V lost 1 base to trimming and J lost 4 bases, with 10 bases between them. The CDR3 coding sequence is TGTGCCAGCAGCTTAGGTCTGGGGGGCACTGAAGCTTTCTTT. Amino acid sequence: CASSLGLGGTEAFF.

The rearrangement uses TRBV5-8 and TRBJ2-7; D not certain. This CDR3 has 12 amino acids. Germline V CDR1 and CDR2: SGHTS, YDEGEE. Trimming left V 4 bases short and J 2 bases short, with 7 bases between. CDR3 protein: CASSLRAYEQYV. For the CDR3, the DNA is TGTGCCAGCAGCCTCCGTGCCTACGAGCAGTACGTC.

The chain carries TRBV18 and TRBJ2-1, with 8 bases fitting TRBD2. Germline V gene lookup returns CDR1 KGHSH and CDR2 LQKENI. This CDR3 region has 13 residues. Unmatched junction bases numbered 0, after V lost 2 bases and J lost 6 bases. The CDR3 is CASSPGTSNEQFF. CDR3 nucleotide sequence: TGTGCCAGCTCACCAGGGACTAGCAATGAGCAGTTCTTC.

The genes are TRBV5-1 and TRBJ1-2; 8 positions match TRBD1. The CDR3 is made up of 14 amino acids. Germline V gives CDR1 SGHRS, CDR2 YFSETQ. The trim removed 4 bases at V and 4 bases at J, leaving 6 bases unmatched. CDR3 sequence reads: CASSIDRGGYGYTF. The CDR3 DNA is TGCGCCAGCAGCATTGACAGGGGCGGCTATGGCTACACCTTC.

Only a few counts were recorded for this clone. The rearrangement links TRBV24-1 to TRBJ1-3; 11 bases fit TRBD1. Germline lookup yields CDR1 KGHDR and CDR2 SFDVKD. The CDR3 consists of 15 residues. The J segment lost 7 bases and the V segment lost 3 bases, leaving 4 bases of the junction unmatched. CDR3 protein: CATSDGTGGKNTIYF. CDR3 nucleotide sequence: TGTGCCACCAGTGATGGGACAGGGGGTAAGAACACCATATATTTT.

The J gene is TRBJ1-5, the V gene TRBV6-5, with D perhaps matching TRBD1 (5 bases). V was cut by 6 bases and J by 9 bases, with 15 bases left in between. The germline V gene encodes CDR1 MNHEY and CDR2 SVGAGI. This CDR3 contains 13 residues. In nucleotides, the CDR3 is TGTGCCAGCAGCGCGGACACCGGACGGCCCCAGCATTTT. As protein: CASSADTGRPQHF.

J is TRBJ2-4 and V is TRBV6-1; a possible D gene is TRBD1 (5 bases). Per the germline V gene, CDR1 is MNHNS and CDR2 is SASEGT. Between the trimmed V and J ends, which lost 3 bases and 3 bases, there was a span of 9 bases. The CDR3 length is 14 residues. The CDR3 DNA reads TGTGCCAGCAGTGAGCGACAGCTCAAAAACATTCAGTACTTC. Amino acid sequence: CASSERQLKNIQYF.

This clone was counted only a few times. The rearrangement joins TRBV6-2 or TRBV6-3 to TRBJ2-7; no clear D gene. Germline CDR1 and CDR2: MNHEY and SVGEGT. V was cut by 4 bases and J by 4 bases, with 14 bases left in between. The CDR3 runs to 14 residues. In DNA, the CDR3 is TGTGCCAGCAGTTTCGGTGCTAATCCTTACGAGCAGTACTTC. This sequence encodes CASSFGANPYEQYF.

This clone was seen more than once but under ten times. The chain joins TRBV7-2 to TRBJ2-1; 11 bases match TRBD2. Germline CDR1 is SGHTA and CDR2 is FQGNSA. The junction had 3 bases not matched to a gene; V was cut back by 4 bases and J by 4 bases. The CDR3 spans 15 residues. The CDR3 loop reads CASSSRLAGYNEQFF. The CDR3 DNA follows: TGTGCCAGCAGCTCCCGACTAGCGGGGTACAATGAGCAGTTCTTC.

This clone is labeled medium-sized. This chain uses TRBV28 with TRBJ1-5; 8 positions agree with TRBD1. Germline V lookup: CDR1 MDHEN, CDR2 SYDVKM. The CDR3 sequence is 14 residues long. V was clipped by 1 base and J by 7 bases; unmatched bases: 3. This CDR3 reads CASSLLQGGQPQHF. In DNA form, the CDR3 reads TGTGCCAGCAGTTTATTACAGGGGGGACAGCCCCAGCATTTT.

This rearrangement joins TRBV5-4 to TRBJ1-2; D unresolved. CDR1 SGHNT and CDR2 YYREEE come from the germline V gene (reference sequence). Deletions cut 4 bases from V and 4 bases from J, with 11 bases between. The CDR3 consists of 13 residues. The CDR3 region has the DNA TGTGCCAGCAGCCCGAACGGGATCTATGGCTACACCTTC. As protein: CASSPNGIYGYTF.

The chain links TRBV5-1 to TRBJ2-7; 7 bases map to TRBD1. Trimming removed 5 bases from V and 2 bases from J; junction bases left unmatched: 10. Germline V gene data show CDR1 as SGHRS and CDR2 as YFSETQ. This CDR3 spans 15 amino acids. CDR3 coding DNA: TGCGCCAGCAGTTTACCCCGGGACAGTCCCTACGAGCAGTACTTC. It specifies CASSLPRDSPYEQYF.

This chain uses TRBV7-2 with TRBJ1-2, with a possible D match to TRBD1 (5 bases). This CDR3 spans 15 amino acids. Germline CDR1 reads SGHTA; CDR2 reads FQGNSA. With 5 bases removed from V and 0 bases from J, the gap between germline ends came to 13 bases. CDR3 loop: CASSTRGSSNYGYTF. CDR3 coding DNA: TGTGCCAGCAGCACCCGGGGGTCCTCTAACTATGGCTACACCTTC.